The 10 T cell receptor beta chains reported below all come from one sample, sequenced in a study of spatial heterogeneity in lung cancer. The time point is: blood at routine non-recurrence follow-up after resection. TCRdb analysed the 5' RACE reads with MiXCR anew, one entry per CDR3 protein. The repertoire holds roughly 99,000 distinct CDR3 sequences, 19% seen once, with 20% to 25% in the top ten. This sample comprised PBMCs, obtained at follow-up. Receptor source: a male donor with early-stage non-small cell lung cancer.

The chain carries TRBV12-3 or TRBV12-4 and TRBJ2-5; 11 bases line up with TRBD2. The V segment lost 6 bases and the J segment 3 bases; nucleotides outside the gene matches: 0. The CDR3 consists of 13 residues. The CDR3 reads CASRLAGEETQYF. CDR3 coding DNA: TGTGCCAGCAGACTAGCGGGAGAAGAGACCCAGTACTTC.

The chain links TRBV6-5 to TRBJ1-6; D is uncertain. V was pared by 2 bases and J by 7 bases, with 6 bases between. The germline CDR1 and CDR2 sequences are MNHEY and SVGAGI. The CDR3 length is 13 residues. CDR3 protein: CASSYPGNSPLHF. CDR3 sequence (DNA): TGTGCCAGCAGTTACCCAGGCAATTCACCCCTCCACTTT.

This clonotype was recorded a few times. CDR3 residues: CSTWEDSNEQFF. Here the CDR3 DNA reads TGCAGCACTTGGGAGGACAGCAATGAGCAGTTCTTC. The chain is built from TRBV29-1 and TRBJ2-1, with D possibly called TRBD1 or TRBD2 (6 bases each). CDR3 size: 12 residues. V was pared by 8 bases and J by 6 bases, with 14 bases between. Germline CDR1 is SQVTM and CDR2 is ANQGSEA.

The sample holds a few counts of this clonotype. The CDR3 DNA reads TGTGCCAGTAGTATAGCTGGGACAGAAGGTTCTAACTATGGCTACACCTTC. It yields the protein CASSIAGTEGSNYGYTF. The chain links TRBV19 to TRBJ1-2, with 7 positions matching TRBD1. The junction had 8 bases not matched to a gene; V was cut back by 1 base and J by 0 bases. This CDR3 has 17 amino acids. Germline V CDR1 and CDR2: LNHDA, SQIVND (reference sequence).

This clonotype was seen only a few times. The chain couples TRBV19 to TRBJ2-4, with D tentatively TRBD2 (5 bases). The CDR3 runs to 17 residues. Germline V gene lookup returns CDR1 LNHDA and CDR2 SQIVND (reference sequence). Trimming pared 5 bases from V and 0 bases from J, leaving 17 bases between. The CDR3 bases are TGTGCCAGTAGTCGGGGATCCGAGACCTTAGCCAAAAACATTCAGTACTTC. This codes for CASSRGSETLAKNIQYF.

This chain uses TRBV6-6 with TRBJ1-1; D may be TRBD1 (6 bases). Trimming shortened V by 6 bases and J by 2 bases, and 13 bases separated the two germline ends. Germline-derived CDR1 and CDR2 are MNHNY and SVGAGI (reference sequence). The CDR3 loop spans 14 amino acids. DNA of the CDR3: TGTGCCAGCAGCAACAGGGCTTCCAACACTGAAGCTTTCTTT. Its protein is CASSNRASNTEAFF.

This clonotype was seen only a few times. J is TRBJ2-5 and V is TRBV5-1; D call uncertain. The CDR3 runs to 13 residues. Trimming shortened V by 4 bases and J by 1 base, and 8 bases separated the two germline ends. Germline V lookup: CDR1 SGHRS, CDR2 YFSETQ. CDR3 in amino acids: CASSGNVQETQYF. DNA for the CDR3: TGCGCCAGCAGCGGGAACGTCCAAGAGACCCAGTACTTC.

This clonotype occurred a few times. The V and J genes are TRBV3-1 and TRBJ1-1, with a tentative D call TRBD1 (5 bases). The CDR3 is 16 amino acids. CDR1 and CDR2 from the germline V gene are LGHDT and YNNKEL (reference sequence). V gave up 4 bases and J gave up 0 bases, with 15 bases separating them. For the CDR3, the DNA is TGTGCCAGCAGCCGGTATAGGGGTAAGGTGAACACTGAAGCTTTCTTT. This gives the protein CASSRYRGKVNTEAFF.

The chain recombines TRBV6-6 with TRBJ1-2; 11 bases align to TRBD1. V lost 7 bases to trimming and J lost 4 bases; unmatched junction nucleotides: 8. CDR1 is MNHNY, CDR2 SVGAGI, per germline (reference sequence). The CDR3 runs 15 residues. DNA for the CDR3: TGTGCCAGCATCGAGGGACAGGGGGGCCCCTATGGCTACACCTTC. As protein: CASIEGQGGPYGYTF.

The CDR3 sequence is CASSLSDRNQPQHF. In DNA form, the CDR3 reads TGTGCCAGCAGTCTATCGGACAGAAATCAGCCCCAGCATTTT. The rearrangement links TRBV12-3 or TRBV12-4 to TRBJ1-5; a weak D match, TRBD1 (6 bases). V shed 5 bases and J shed 4 bases, with 12 bases lying between them. This CDR3 comprises 14 residues.